The present T cell receptor (beta chain) was sequenced within a study of blood T cell repertoires in COVID-19. Study overall: COVID-19 samples from acute and convalescent phases originated in the United States, Italy and Spain. Sources were T cells, B-cell-depleted T cells, or PBMCs; the material itself was cDNA or gDNA.

This CDR3 contains 17 residues. This clone was observed a few times. Per the original data handling: Reference gene primer amplification in the assay estimated nucleated cell counts. Sequencing used immunoSEQ multiplex PCR; TCRdb keeps in-frame clones, though not all of them. V, J and clone size are those of that table, while D and trimming were read from the DNA. The data contain 200,000 to 250,000 clones, 84% of them singletons. The sequenced sample was peripheral blood. The rearrangement uses TRBV21-1 and TRBJ1-5; no DNA check was done on the table's D call, TRBD1. TRBV21-1 is designated a pseudogene. This TCR was recovered from a man younger than 45 with active or convalescent COVID-19. In DNA, the CDR3 is TGTGCCAGCAGCGGCCAGTCGGACAGGGAGGGACGACAGCCCCAGCATTTT. It encodes CASSGQSDREGRQPQHF.